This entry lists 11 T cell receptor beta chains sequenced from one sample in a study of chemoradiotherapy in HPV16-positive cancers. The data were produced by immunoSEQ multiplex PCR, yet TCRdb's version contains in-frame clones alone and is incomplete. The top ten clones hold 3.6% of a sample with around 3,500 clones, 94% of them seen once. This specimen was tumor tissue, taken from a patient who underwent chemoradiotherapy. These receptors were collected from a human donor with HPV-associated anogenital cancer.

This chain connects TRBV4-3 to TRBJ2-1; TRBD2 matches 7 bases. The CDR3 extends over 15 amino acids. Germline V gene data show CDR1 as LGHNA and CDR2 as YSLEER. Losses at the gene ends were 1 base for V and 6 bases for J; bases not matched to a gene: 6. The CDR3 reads CASSQGLAASNEQFF. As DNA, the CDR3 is TGCGCCAGCAGCCAAGGTCTAGCGGCCTCCAATGAGCAGTTCTTC.

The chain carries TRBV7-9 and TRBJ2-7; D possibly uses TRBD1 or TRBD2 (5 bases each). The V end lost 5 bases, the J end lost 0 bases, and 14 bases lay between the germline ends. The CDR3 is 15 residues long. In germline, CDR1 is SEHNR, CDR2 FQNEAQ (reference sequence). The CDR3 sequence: CASSTGTASSYEQYF. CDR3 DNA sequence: TGTGCCAGCAGCACCGGGACGGCGAGCTCCTACGAGCAGTACTTC.

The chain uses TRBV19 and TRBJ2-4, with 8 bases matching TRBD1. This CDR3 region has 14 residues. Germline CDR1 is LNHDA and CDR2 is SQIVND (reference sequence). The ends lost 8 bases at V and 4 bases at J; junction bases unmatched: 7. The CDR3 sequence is CASSRDRTKNIQYF. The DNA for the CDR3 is TGTGCCAGTTCCCGGGACAGGACAAAAAACATTCAGTACTTC.

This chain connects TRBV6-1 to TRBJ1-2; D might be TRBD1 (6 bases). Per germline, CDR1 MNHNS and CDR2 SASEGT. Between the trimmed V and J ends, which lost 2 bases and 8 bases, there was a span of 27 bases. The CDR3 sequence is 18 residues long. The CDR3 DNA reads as TGTGCCAGCAGTGAATGGCCGACTCCGGACAGCGCCTTTGACGGCTACACCTTC. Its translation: CASSEWPTPDSAFDGYTF.

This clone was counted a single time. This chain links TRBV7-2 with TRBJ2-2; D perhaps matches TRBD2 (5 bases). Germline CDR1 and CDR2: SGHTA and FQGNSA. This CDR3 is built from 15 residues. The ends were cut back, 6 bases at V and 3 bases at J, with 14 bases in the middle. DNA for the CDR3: TGTGCCAGCAGGGGAGACGCCCTCTACACCGGGGAGCTGTTTTTT. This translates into CASRGDALYTGELFF.

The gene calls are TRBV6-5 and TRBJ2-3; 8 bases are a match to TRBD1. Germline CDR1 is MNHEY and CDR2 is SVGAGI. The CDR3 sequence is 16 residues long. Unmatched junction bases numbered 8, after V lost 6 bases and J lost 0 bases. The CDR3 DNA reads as TGTGCCAGCAGCTACCATGGACAGGGTAGCACAGATACGCAGTATTTT. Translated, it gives CASSYHGQGSTDTQYF.

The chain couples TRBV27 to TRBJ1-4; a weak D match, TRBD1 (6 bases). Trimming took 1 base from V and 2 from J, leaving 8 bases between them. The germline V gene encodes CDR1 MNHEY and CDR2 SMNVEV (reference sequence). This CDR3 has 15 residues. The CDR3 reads CASSLYTGTNEKLFF. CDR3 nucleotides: TGTGCCAGCAGTTTATATACAGGGACTAATGAAAAACTGTTTTTT.

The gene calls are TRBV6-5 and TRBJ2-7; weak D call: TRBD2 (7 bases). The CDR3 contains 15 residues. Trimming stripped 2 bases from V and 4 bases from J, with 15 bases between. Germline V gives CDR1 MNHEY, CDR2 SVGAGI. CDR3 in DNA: TGTGCCAGCAGTTACGGGGGAGGGGGTTCATACGAGCAGTACTTC. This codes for CASSYGGGGSYEQYF.

The CDR3 loop is CSASRGQPQHF. The CDR3, as DNA: TGCAGTGCAAGCAGGGGCCAGCCCCAGCATTTT. The chain links TRBV20-1 to TRBJ1-5; tentatively, D is TRBD1 (6 bases). This CDR3 comprises 11 residues. Trimming cost V 6 bases and J 7 bases, with 10 bases left between them. CDR1 and CDR2 from the germline V gene are DFQATT and SNEGSKA (reference sequence).

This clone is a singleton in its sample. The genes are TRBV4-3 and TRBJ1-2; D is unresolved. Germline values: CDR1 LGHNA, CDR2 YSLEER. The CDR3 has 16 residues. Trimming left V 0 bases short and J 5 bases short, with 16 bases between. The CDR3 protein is CASSQDALSVGYGYTF. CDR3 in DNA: TGCGCCAGCAGCCAAGATGCGTTGTCGGTCGGGTATGGCTACACCTTC.

CDR3 residues: CASSLLPRGDEQFF. The CDR3 DNA sequence: TGTGCCAGCAGCTTGCTTCCCCGGGGCGATGAGCAGTTCTTC. The chain recombines TRBV5-4 with TRBJ2-1; D could derive from TRBD1 or TRBD2 (5 bases each). This CDR3 region has 14 residues. V lost 1 base and J 8 bases, leaving 13 bases between the germline ends. CDR1 is SGHNT and CDR2 is YYREEE in the germline V gene (reference sequence).